This record looks at one T cell receptor (beta chain) sequence and its context. Its target is unknown. These data originate in a study of T cell responses to AZD1222 COVID-19 vaccine. Study-wide results and caveats: Following two doses of AZD1222, Spike-specific TCR breadth and depth rose.

Germline V lookup: CDR1 LNHDA, CDR2 SQIVND (reference sequence). The CDR3 covers 13 residues. The germline V and J ends were trimmed by 3 bases and 6 bases, with 12 bases remaining between them. Here immunoSEQ multiplex PCR was the method, and the copy in TCRdb shows in-frame clones only, minus some. Of 130,000 or so clones listed, roughly 93% were seen once; the top ten hold more than 0.8%. The receptor was derived from an adult in good health. Here the sequenced sample was peripheral blood, taken on day 0 of MenACWY control vaccination. V usage is TRBV19 and J usage is TRBJ2-7, with D unresolved. CDR3 protein: CASSIDNPGEQYF. CDR3 in DNA: TGTGCCAGTAGTATTGACAACCCGGGCGAGCAGTACTTC.